This paragraph reports one T cell receptor beta chain. The data were taken from a study of blood T cell repertoires in COVID-19. Study overall: From T cells, B-cell-depleted T cells, or PBMCs came the material, which was cDNA or gDNA.

From germline, CDR1 is LNHDA and CDR2 SQIVND (reference sequence). This CDR3 contains 14 residues. The V end was cut by 7 bases, the J end by 4 bases, with 16 bases between. Enrollment of patients from Seattle took place during active infection, with longitudinal follow-up. The data were produced by immunoSEQ multiplex PCR, yet TCRdb's version contains in-frame clones alone and is incomplete. The sample consists of approximately 350,000 clones, approximately 88% of them appearing once. This sequence joins TRBV19 and TRBJ1-2; TRBD1 is a possible D gene (5 bases). Sequencing was done on a sample of peripheral blood. This TCR derives from a woman in her 30s with COVID-19, enrolled during active disease. In DNA, the CDR3 is TGTGCCAGTACCCACCCTGGGGCAGCCTATGGCTACACCTTC. Residues: CASTHPGAAYGYTF.